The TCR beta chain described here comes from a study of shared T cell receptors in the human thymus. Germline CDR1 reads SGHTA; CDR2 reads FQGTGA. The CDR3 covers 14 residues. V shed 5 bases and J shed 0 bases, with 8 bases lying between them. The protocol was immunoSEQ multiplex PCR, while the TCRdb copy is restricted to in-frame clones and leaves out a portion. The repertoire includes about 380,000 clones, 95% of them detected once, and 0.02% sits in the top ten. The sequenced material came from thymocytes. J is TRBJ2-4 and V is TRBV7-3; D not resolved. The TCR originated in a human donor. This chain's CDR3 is CASSPPGAKNIQYF. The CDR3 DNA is TGTGCCAGCAGCCCCCCCGGAGCCAAAAACATTCAGTACTTC.